The entry below gives a single T cell receptor beta chain sequence along with its context. The antigen this receptor binds is unknown. Per-nucleotide qualities are absent, and no much larger clonotype sits a single base away. Between the V and J ends, shortened by 6 bases and 7 bases respectively, the junction contains 9 bases. The germline V gene provides CDR1 MDHEN and CDR2 SYDVKM. There are 11 amino acids in the CDR3, from cysteine to phenylalanine inclusive. The entry retains the CDR3 DNA only, 33 bases that are in frame from base 1. This sample is part of a study of cytomegalovirus exposure and HLA in healthy donors (TCRdb year 2017). Concerning the study at large: A later analysis indicated that the 130 or so validation repertoires were generated on the platform also employed for the 700 or so repertoires of the first cohort. The aim of the study was to test whether cataloging public T cell receptors could identify signatures of past pathogen exposure. In addition to the first cohort of 650 to 800 subjects, a separate validation cohort of about 120 different subjects was used. To predict cytomegalovirus infection status, the study combined high-throughput TCR immunosequencing, statistical association of individual TCRs with disease status, and machine learning.

Libraries were built with the immunoSEQ multiplex PCR assay. The original pipeline was this. To diagnose cytomegalovirus status from the catalog of TCR beta chain sequences, a statistical classification framework was built. Entries here come from immuneACCESS through TCRdb and include only in-frame sequences with V and J called. Some clones fail to appear in such tables; in the studies checked, an unresolved V gene covers under half of the shortfall, and the cause of the remainder is unknown. V and J calls and clone size are copied from that table; D and trimming were computed from the DNA. The sample profile shows around 200,000 clones; approximately 86% of them were found once. 2.9% of the sample is taken by the ten largest. Donors formed part of the validation cohort, which comprised 120 or so subjects and was distinct from the first cohort of several hundred subjects. Results the study describes overall, beyond this receptor: According to the authors, the approach could potentially be generalized to other disease states and immunological phenotypes. All 120 or so repertoires were used to score co-occurrence in the validation cohort in a later analysis, because that analysis had no HLA typing for the cohort. In a later analysis, TCRs clustered in the first cohort were found to also tend to co-occur in the approximately 110 validation repertoires, with 94% of cluster scores above 0. The study gave a list of about 150 TCR beta chains associated with cytomegalovirus. Cytomegalovirus status was reported to be diagnosed by the classifier with high specificity and sensitivity in both the original and validation cohorts. Across donors, most TCR sequences were observed very rarely, whereas some public TCRs were present in many individuals. Three of the identified cytomegalovirus-associated TCR beta chains were confirmed in vitro to be specific for cytomegalovirus antigens.

In this chain, TRBV28 is recombined with TRBJ1-1; no D segment can be confidently identified. Sequences were obtained from PBMCs. The source of this sequence is a young woman in good health and CMV-seronegative. Here the CDR3 is given as CASSLFREAFF. The DNA reads as follows: TGTGCCAGCAGCCTTTTTCGTGAAGCTTTCTTT.